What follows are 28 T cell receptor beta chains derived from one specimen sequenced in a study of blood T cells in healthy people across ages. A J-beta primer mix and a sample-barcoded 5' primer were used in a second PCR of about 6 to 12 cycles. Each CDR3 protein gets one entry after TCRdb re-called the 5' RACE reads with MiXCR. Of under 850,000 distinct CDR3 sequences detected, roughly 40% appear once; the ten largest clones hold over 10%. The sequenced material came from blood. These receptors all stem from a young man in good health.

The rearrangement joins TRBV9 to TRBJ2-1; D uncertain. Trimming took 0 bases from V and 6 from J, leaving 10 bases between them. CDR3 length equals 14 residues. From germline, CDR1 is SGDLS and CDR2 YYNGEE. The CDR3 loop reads CASSVGIGFNEQFF. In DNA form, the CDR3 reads TGTGCCAGCAGCGTAGGAATAGGGTTCAATGAGCAGTTCTTC.

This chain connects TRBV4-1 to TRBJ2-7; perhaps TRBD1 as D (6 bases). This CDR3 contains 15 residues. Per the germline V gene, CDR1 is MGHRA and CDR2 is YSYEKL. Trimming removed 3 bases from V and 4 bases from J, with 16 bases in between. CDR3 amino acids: CASSHRQEPSYEQYF. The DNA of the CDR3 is TGCGCCAGCAGCCATCGACAGGAACCCTCGTACGAGCAGTACTTC.

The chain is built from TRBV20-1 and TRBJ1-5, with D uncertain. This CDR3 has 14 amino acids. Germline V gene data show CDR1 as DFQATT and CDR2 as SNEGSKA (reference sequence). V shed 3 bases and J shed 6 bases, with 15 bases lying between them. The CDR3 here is CSASHAQRVQPQHF. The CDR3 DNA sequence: TGCAGTGCTAGTCATGCCCAAAGGGTTCAGCCCCAGCATTTT.

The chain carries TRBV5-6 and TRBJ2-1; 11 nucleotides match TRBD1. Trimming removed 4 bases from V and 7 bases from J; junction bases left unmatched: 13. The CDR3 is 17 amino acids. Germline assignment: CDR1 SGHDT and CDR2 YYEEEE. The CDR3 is CASSQPRGQGAENEQFF. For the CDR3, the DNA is TGTGCCAGCAGCCAGCCTAGAGGACAGGGGGCGGAAAATGAGCAGTTCTTC.

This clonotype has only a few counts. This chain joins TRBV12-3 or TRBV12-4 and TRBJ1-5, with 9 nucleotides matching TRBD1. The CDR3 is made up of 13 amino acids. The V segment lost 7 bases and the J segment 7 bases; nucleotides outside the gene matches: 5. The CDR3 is CASTSTGGQPQHF. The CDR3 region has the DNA TGTGCCAGCACCTCGACAGGGGGACAGCCCCAGCATTTT.

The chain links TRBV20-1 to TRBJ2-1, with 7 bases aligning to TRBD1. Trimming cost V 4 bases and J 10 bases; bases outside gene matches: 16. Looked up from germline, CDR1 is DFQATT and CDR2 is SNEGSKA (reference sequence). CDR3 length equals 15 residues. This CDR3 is CSATPSQGETTEQFF. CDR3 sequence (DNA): TGCAGTGCTACCCCTTCCCAGGGGGAGACAACCGAGCAGTTCTTC.

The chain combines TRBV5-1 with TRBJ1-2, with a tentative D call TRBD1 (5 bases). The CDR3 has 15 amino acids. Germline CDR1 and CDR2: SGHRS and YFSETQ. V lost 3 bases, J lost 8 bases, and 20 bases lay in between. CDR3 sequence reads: CASSSQTGGGDGYTF. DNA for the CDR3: TGCGCCAGCAGCTCGCAAACGGGCGGGGGAGACGGCTACACCTTC.

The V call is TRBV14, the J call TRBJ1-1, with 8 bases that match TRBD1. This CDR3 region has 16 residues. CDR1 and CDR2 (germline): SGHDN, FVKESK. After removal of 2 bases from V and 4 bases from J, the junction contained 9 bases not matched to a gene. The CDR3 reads CASSQFGQGASTEAFF. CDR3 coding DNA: TGTGCCAGCAGCCAATTCGGGCAGGGGGCCAGCACTGAAGCTTTCTTT.

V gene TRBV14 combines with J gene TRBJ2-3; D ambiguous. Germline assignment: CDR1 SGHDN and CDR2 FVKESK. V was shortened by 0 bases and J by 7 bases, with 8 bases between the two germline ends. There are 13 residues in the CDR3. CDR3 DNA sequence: TGTGCCAGCAGCCAAGATTTGCAGCATACGCAGTATTTT. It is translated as CASSQDLQHTQYF.

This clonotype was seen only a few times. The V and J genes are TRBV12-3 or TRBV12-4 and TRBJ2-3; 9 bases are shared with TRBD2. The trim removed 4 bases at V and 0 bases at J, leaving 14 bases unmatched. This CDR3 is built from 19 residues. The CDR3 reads CASSSPPSGGRPSTDTQYF. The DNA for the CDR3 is TGTGCCAGCAGTTCCCCCCCCAGCGGGGGGAGACCTAGCACAGATACGCAGTATTTT.

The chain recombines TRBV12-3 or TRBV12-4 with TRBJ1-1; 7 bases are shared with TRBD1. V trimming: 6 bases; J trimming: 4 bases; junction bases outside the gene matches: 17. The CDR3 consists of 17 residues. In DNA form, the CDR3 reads TGTGCCAGCAGCTCCCCGGAGACAGGGAACCGGGTCACTGAAGCTTTCTTT. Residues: CASSSPETGNRVTEAFF.

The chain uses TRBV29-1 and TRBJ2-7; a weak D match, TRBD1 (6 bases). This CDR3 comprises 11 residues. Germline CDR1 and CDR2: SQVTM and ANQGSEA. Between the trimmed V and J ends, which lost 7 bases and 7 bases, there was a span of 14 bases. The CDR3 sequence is CSAGQSNEQYF. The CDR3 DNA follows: TGCAGCGCCGGACAGTCCAATGAGCAGTACTTC.

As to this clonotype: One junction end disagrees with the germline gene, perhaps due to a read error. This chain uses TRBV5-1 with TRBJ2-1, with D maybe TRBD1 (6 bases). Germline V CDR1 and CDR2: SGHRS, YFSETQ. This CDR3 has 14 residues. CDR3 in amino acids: CVSSLAGVGNEQFF. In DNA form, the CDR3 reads TGCGTCAGCAGCTTGGCAGGGGTGGGCAATGAGCAGTTCTTC. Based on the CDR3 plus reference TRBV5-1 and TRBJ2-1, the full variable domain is KAGVTQTPRYLIKTRGQQVTLSCSPISGHRSVSWYQQTPGQGLQFLFEYFSETQRNKGNFPGRFSGRQFSNSRSEMNVSTLELGDSALYLCVSSLAGVGNEQFFGPGTRLTVL.

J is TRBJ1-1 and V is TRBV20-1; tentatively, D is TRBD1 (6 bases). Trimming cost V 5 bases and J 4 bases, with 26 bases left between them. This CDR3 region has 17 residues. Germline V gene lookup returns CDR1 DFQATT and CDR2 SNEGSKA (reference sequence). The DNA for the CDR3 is TGCAGTGCTCGCAACCGTTTCGGGGGCCTAATGGCCACTGAAGCTTTCTTT. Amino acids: CSARNRFGGLMATEAFF.

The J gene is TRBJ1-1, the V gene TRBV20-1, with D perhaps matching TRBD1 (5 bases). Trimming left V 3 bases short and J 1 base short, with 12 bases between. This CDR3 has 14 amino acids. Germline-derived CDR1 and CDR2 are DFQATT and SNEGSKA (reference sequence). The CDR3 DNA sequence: TGCAGTGCTAGGGAGGGGACTCGGAACACTGAAGCTTTCTTT. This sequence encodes CSAREGTRNTEAFF.

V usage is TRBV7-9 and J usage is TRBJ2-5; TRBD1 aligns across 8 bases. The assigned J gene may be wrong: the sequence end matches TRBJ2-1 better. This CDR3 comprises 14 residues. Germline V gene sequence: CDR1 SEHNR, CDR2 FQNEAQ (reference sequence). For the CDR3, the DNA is TGTGCCAGCAGCTTCCTGACAGGGGAAGAGACCCAGTTCTTC. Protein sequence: CASSFLTGEETQFF.

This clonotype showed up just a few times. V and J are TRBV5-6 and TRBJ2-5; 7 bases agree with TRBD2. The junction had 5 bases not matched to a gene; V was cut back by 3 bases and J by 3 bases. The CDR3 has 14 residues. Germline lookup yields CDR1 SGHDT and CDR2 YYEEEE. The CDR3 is CASSSASGEETQYF. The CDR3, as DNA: TGTGCCAGCAGCTCTGCTAGCGGCGAAGAGACCCAGTACTTC.

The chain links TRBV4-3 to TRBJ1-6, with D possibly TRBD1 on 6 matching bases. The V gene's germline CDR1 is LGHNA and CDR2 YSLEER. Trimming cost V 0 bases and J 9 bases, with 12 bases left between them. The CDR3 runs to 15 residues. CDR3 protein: CASSQDTGFGSPLHF. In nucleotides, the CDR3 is TGCGCCAGCAGCCAAGATACAGGGTTCGGTTCACCCCTCCACTTT.

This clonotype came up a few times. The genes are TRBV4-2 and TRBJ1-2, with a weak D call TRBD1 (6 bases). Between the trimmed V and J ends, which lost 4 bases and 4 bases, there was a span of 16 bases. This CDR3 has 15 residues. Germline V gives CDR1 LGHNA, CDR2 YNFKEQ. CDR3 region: CASSRAGETAYGYTF. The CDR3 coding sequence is TGTGCCAGCAGCCGAGCAGGGGAGACTGCCTATGGCTACACCTTC.

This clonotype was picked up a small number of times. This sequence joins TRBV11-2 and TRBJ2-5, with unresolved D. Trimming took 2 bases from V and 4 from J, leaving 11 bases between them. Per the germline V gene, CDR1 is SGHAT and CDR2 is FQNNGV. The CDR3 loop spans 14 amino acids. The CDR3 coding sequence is TGTGCCAGCAGCTTAATCGGCGCTCCAGAGACCCAGTACTTC. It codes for CASSLIGAPETQYF.

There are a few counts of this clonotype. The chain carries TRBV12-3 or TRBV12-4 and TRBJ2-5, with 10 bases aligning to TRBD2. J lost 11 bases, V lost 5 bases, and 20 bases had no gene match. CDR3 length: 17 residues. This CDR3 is CASSPTLGLAGDNEQYF. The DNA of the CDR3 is TGTGCCAGCAGTCCCACCCTCGGGCTAGCGGGGGACAATGAGCAGTACTTC.

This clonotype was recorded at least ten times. The CDR3 spells CAREQQNSYNEQFF. The DNA for the CDR3 is TGTGCCAGGGAACAGCAAAACTCCTACAATGAGCAGTTCTTC. The V gene is TRBV2, the J gene TRBJ2-1, with no clear D. Germline CDR1 and CDR2: SNHLY and FYNNEI. The CDR3 has 14 amino acids. V dropped 9 bases and J dropped 0 bases, with 12 bases sitting between them.

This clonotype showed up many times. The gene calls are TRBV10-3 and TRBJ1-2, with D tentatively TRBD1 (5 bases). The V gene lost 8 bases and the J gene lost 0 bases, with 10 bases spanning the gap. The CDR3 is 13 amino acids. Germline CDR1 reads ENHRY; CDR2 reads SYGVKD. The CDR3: CAIYTGANYGYTF. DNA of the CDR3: TGTGCCATCTATACAGGAGCTAACTATGGCTACACCTTC.

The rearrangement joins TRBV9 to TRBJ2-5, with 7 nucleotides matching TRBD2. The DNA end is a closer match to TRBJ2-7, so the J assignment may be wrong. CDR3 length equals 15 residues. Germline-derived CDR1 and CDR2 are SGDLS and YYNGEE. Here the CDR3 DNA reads TGTGCCAGCAGCGAGGGTCCTAGCGGCCCCTACGAGCAGTACTTC. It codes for CASSEGPSGPYEQYF.

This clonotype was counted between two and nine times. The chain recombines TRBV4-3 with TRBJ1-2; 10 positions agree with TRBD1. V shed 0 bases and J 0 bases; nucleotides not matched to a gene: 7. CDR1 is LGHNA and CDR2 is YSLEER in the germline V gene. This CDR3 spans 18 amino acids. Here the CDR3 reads CASSQDGTGALTNYGYTF. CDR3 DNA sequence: TGCGCCAGCAGCCAAGATGGGACAGGGGCGCTAACTAACTATGGCTACACCTTC.

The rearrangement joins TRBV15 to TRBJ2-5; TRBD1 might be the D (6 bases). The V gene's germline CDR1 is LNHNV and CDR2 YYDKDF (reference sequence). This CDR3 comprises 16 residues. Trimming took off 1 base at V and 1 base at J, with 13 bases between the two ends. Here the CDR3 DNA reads TGTGCCACCAGCAGAGTTAGGGGGACACTCCAAGAGACCCAGTACTTC. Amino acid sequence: CATSRVRGTLQETQYF.

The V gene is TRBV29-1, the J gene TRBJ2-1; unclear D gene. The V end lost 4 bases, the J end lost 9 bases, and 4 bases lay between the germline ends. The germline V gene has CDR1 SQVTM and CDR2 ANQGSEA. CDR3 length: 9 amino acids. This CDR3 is CSVGGEQFF. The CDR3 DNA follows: TGCAGCGTTGGCGGTGAGCAGTTCTTC.

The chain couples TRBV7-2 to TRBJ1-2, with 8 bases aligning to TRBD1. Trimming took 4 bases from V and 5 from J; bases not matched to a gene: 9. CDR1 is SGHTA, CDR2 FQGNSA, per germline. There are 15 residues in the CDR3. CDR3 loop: CASSSPQTGEYGYTF. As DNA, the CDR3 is TGTGCCAGCAGCTCGCCCCAGACAGGGGAATATGGCTACACCTTC.